This TCR beta chain was found in a study of Graves' ophthalmopathy and Graves' hyperthyroidism. Study in general: Peripheral blood samples were taken at initial diagnosis, before any treatment. Overall study results and limits: Separation of ophthalmopathy from stable hyperthyroidism was achieved by a 13-signature model, at about 89% sensitivity and approximately 84% specificity.

Patients were excluded if they had other autoimmune diseases or uncontrolled infections, and likewise if pregnancy or lactation applied. Trimming cost V 2 bases and J 2 bases; bases outside gene matches: 6. This CDR3 has 15 residues. Germline V CDR1 and CDR2: DFQATT, SNEGSKA (reference sequence). As the template, RNA transcripts were used to amplify TCR beta CDR3 regions. First-round RT-PCR with HTBI primers preceded a second-round multiplex PCR. TCRdb called the multiplex PCR reads again in MiXCR, with one record for every CDR3 protein. The repertoire holds fewer than 650,000 distinct CDR3 sequences, with roughly 20% as singletons. The table lists this clonotype with many counts. Antigen specificity is unknown.

The sequencing input was peripheral blood. The chain uses TRBV20-1 and TRBJ2-5; 9 bases fit TRBD2. The sequence came from a woman younger than 35 with stable Graves' hyperthyroidism. Some clones in this sample may be carry-over from other donors' samples. In DNA form, the CDR3 reads TGCAGTGCTAGACCCCTAGCGGGGCTACAAGAGACCCAGTACTTC. Translated: CSARPLAGLQETQYF.